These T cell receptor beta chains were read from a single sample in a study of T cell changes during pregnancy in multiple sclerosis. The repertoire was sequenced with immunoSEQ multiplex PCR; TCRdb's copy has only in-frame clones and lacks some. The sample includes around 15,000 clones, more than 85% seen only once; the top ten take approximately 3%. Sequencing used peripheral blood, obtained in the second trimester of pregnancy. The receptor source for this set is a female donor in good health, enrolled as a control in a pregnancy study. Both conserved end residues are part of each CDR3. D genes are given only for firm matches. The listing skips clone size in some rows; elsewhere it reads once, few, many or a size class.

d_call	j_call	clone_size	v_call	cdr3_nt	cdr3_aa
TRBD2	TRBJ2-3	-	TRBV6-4	TGTGCCAGCAGTCCGAGCGGGAGAGTCACAGATACGCAGTATTTT	CASSPSGRVTDTQYF
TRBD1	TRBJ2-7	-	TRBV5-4	TGTGCCAGCAGCCTCCCCGGGACAGGGAATTACGAGCAGTACTTC	CASSLPGTGNYEQYF
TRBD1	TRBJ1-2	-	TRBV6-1	TGTGCCAGCAGGGGGACAGGGGATGGCTACACCTTC	CASRGTGDGYTF
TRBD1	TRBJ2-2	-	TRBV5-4	TGTGCCAGCAGCCACGGGACAGGGGGCGGCGGGGAGCTGTTTTTT	CASSHGTGGGGELFF
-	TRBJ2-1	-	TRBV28	TGTGCCAGCAGTTTAGTCGCTAGGCCCGGCATCTTC	CASSLVARPGIF
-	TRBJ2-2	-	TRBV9	TGTGCCAGCAGCGTAGTCTCCGGGGAGCTGTTTTTT	CASSVVSGELFF
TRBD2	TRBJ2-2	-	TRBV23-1	TGCGCCAGCAGTCAATCGGGAAGCGGGAGAGAAGACGGGGAGCTGTTTTTT	CASSQSGSGREDGELFF
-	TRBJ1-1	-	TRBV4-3	TGCGCCAGCAGCCAAGGACACGCGAACACTGAAGCTTTCTTT	CASSQGHANTEAFF
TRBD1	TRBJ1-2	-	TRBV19	TGTGCCAGTAGTGGACCGGGACAGCCTTATGGCTACACCTTC	CASSGPGQPYGYTF
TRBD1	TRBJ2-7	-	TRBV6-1	TGTGCCAGCGACTTGGGACAGGGTCAGCAGTACTTC	CASDLGQGQQYF
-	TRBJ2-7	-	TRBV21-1	TGTGCCAGCAGCAACAGGTCCTACGAGCAGTACTTC	CASSNRSYEQYF
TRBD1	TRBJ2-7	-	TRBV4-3	TGCGCCAGCAGCCAGTCCATGACAGGGGAAACTTACGAGCAGTACTTC	CASSQSMTGETYEQYF
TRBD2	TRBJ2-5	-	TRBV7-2	TGTGCCAGCAGCTTAAAACTAGCGGGGTTCCAAGAGACCCAGTACTTC	CASSLKLAGFQETQYF
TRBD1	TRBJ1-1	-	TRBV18	TGTGCCAGCTCACCCAACAGGGGGGAGAACACTGAAGCTTTCTTT	CASSPNRGENTEAFF
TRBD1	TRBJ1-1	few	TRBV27	TGTGCCAGCAGTTTAGGGGGGACAGAATTTGAAGCTTTCTTT	CASSLGGTEFEAFF
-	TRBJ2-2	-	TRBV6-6	TGTGCCAGCAGTCCTGGGGAGACCGGGGAGCTGTTTTTT	CASSPGETGELFF
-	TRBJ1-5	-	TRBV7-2	TGTGCCAGCAGTCAGGGGCCCCAGCCCCAGCATTTT	CASSQGPQPQHF
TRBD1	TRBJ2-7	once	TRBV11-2	TGTGCCAGCAGCTTAGGACAGGGGGCTATCGAGCAGTACTTC	CASSLGQGAIEQYF
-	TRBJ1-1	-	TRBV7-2	TGTGCCAGCAGCTTAGACAGGGCCGGAAACACTGAAGCTTTCTTT	CASSLDRAGNTEAFF
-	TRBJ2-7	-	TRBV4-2	TGTGCCAGCAGCCAAGAATGGAGTACCACCTACGAGCAGTACTTC	CASSQEWSTTYEQYF
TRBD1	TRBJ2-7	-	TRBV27	TGTGCCGGCAGTTCTTCCGGGACAGGGATTGCCGAGCAGTACTTC	CAGSSSGTGIAEQYF
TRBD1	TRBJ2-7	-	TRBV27	TGTGCCAGCAGTCCTCAGGGACAGGGGACGAGGGAGCAGTACTTC	CASSPQGQGTREQYF
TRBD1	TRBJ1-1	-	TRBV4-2	TGTGCCAGCAGCCAAGGGGACAGGGGGATGAACACTGAAGCTTTCTTT	CASSQGDRGMNTEAFF
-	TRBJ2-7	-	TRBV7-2	TGTGCCAGCAGCTCTTTCTACGGGAAGGACGAGCAGTACTTC	CASSSFYGKDEQYF
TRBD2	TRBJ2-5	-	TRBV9	TGTGCCAGCAGCCGGGGGGGGGCACAAGAGACCCAGTACTTC	CASSRGGAQETQYF
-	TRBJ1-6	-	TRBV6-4	TGTGCCAGCGCGTCTTACTTGAGTTCCTATAATTCACCCCTCCACTTT	CASASYLSSYNSPLHF
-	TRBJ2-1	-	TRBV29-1	TGCAGCGTTGTTTCCGTGTTGGTTTTCGGGTCCGGCAATGAGCAGTTCTTC	CSVVSVLVFGSGNEQFF
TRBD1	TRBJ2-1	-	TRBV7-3	TGTGCCAGCAGCTTAATCGCAGGGGGCTCCTACAATGAGCAGTTCTTC	CASSLIAGGSYNEQFF
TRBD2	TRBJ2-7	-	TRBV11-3	TGTGCCAGCAGCTTGAGAGAGCGGGAGGACCGCGAGCAGTACTTC	CASSLREREDREQYF
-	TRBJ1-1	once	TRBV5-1	TGCGCCAGCAGCCCTTATACAGGAGCCACTGAAGCTTTCTTT	CASSPYTGATEAFF
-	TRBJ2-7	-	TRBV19	TGTGCCAGTAGTATTTCTAGCGTCTCCTACGAGCAGTACTTC	CASSISSVSYEQYF
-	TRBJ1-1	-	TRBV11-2	TGTGCCAGCAGCAGCGGGGGGAACACTGAAGCTTTCTTT	CASSSGGNTEAFF
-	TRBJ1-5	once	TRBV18	TGTGCCAGCTCACGGGGTACAGGGTATAGCGATCTGGGTCAGCCCCAGCATTTT	CASSRGTGYSDLGQPQHF
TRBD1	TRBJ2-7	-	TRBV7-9	TGTGCCAGCAGCCCCAGGGGGCAGCCCTACGAGCAGTACTTC	CASSPRGQPYEQYF
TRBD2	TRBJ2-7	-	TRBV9	TGTGCCAGCAGCGGGGGACTAGCGGGATACGAGCAGTACTTC	CASSGGLAGYEQYF
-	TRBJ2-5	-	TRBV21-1	TGTGCCAGCAGCTCCCGACTAGCGGGGGGCCATACACGAGAGACCCAGTACTTC	CASSSRLAGGHTRETQYF
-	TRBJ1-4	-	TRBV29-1	TGCAGCGTTGAAGTTCCCAGGGGTGAAAAACTGTTTTTT	CSVEVPRGEKLFF
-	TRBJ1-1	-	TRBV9	TGTGCCAGCAGCGTAGGGAGTGGACAGCACACTGAAGCTTTCTTT	CASSVGSGQHTEAFF
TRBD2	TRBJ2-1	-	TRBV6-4	TGTGCCAGCAGTTACAGCGGGGACTCCTACAATGAGCAGTTCTTC	CASSYSGDSYNEQFF
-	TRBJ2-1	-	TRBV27	TGTGCCAGCAGTTTTAACGCGGATTTGTCCTACAATGAGCAGTTCTTC	CASSFNADLSYNEQFF
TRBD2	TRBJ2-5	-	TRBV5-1	TGCGCCAGCAGAGCGACAGCGGGAGCGGAGACCCAGTACTTC	CASRATAGAETQYF
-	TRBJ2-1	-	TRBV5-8	TGTGCCACCTACTGGACTTCCGGCAATGAGCAGTTCTTC	CATYWTSGNEQFF
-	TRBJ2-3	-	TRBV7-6	TGTGCCAGCAGCTTAGTTATCACAGATACGCAGTATTTT	CASSLVITDTQYF
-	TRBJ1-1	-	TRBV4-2	TGTGCCAGCAGCCAAGTACGGGACACTGAAGCTTTCTTT	CASSQVRDTEAFF